This is a list of T cell receptor beta chains from one sample in a study of CD8 T cells in Susac syndrome. From the immunoSEQ multiplex PCR reads, TCRdb called clonotypes with MiXCR, one entry per CDR3 protein. Found here are some 160,000 distinct CDR3 sequences, 92% of them singletons; the top ten hold around 0.075%. Sequencing used CD4+ T cells from PBMCs. The receptors stem from a human donor in good health. Both conserved end residues are part of each CDR3. D genes are given only for firm matches. Part of the rows lack a size; the others show once, few, many or a class for expanded clones.

DNA | CDR3 | J | D | size | V
TGTGCCAGCAGTATTAGGACAGCGAACACTGAAGCTTTCTTT | CASSIRTANTEAFF | TRBJ1-1 | - | - | TRBV6-6
TGTGCCAGCAGCTCGCTTTTTGGGAACTACGAGCAGTACTTC | CASSSLFGNYEQYF | TRBJ2-7 | - | once | TRBV7-9
TGCAGCGTTGAGGCGGGAGAAAACAATGAGCAGTTCTTC | CSVEAGENNEQFF | TRBJ2-1 | TRBD2 | - | TRBV29-1
TGTGCCAGCAGCGTACGGGGGGCTGAGGGGACCCAGTACTTC | CASSVRGAEGTQYF | TRBJ2-5 | - | - | TRBV9
TGTGCCAGCAGCAGGGGGCCCCGGGCTGAAGCTTTCTTT | CASSRGPRAEAFF | TRBJ1-1 | TRBD1 | - | TRBV11-2
TGTGCCAGCAGCCCCCAACTGAACACTGAAGCTTTCTTT | CASSPQLNTEAFF | TRBJ1-1 | - | few | TRBV9
TGTGCCAGCAGCGTAGGCGGGGGGGCCACCGGGGAGCTGTTTTTT | CASSVGGGATGELFF | TRBJ2-2 | TRBD2 | - | TRBV9
TGTGCCGGCCACAGGGGGAGGGATCAGCCCCAGCATTTT | CAGHRGRDQPQHF | TRBJ1-5 | TRBD1 | - | TRBV10-3
TGCAGCGCTCACGGACTAGCTGGTCGGCAAGAGACCCAGTACTTC | CSAHGLAGRQETQYF | TRBJ2-5 | TRBD2 | - | TRBV29-1
TGCAGCGTTGTAGGACAGGGACTGTCCGAGCAGTACTTC | CSVVGQGLSEQYF | TRBJ2-7 | TRBD1 | few | TRBV29-1
TGTGCCAGCAGTCCCGAGACTAGCGGGGGCGGCGAGACCCAGTACTTC | CASSPETSGGGETQYF | TRBJ2-5 | TRBD2 | - | TRBV6-1
TGCGCCAGCAGAACAATCCCCGGGTCTCACACAGATACGCAGTATTTT | CASRTIPGSHTDTQYF | TRBJ2-3 | - | - | TRBV23-1
TGTGCCAGCAGCTACAACGCAGATACGCAGTATTTT | CASSYNADTQYF | TRBJ2-3 | - | - | TRBV7-2
TGTGCCAGCAGCCAAGACTACAGTTCCTATGGCTACACCTTC | CASSQDYSSYGYTF | TRBJ1-2 | - | - | TRBV3-1
TGTGCCAGCAGCAAAGGGGGGGGATGGGGTAATTCACCCCTCCACTTT | CASSKGGGWGNSPLHF | TRBJ1-6 | - | - | TRBV7-2
TGCAGCGTTGAAAGGCTTCCTAGGGACTACAATGAGCAGTTCTTC | CSVERLPRDYNEQFF | TRBJ2-1 | - | - | TRBV29-1
TGTGCCAGCAGCCTGGGAGGCTCGGCTGTCTATGGCTACACCTTC | CASSLGGSAVYGYTF | TRBJ1-2 | - | - | TRBV6-2/TRBV6-3
TGCAGCCTACTCCAAGATACGCAGTATTTT | CSLLQDTQYF | TRBJ2-3 | - | - | TRBV29-1
TGTGCCTGGACAAAACGGGGACGGGGGAGGTATGGCTACACCTTC | CAWTKRGRGRYGYTF | TRBJ1-2 | - | - | TRBV30
TGTGCCAGCAGTACAAGACTAGCGGGATTTCAAGAGACCCAGTACTTC | CASSTRLAGFQETQYF | TRBJ2-5 | TRBD2 | - | TRBV6-1
TGTGCCAGCAGCTTAGCCCGGCGGGGGGGGGCCCAAGAGACCCAGTACTTC | CASSLARRGGAQETQYF | TRBJ2-5 | TRBD2 | few | TRBV7-9
TGCGCCATCCCCTCCCGGGCCCAGACTGGGGCCAACGTCCTGACTTTC | CAIPSRAQTGANVLTF | TRBJ2-6 | - | - | TRBV23-1
TGCGCCAGCAGCGGTAGGCCAAGTACGGTTTTCAATGAGCAGTTCTTC | CASSGRPSTVFNEQFF | TRBJ2-1 | - | - | TRBV5-1
TGTGCCAGCAGCCGCACGGACACCGCGAACACCGGGGAGCTGTTTTTT | CASSRTDTANTGELFF | TRBJ2-2 | - | - | TRBV27
TGTGCCAGCAGCCAGGGAGATAGCAATCAGCCCCAGCATTTT | CASSQGDSNQPQHF | TRBJ1-5 | - | once | TRBV6-6
TGCAGTGCTCCCGGGAGCGGGAGAGAGACCCAGTACTTC | CSAPGSGRETQYF | TRBJ2-5 | TRBD2 | - | TRBV20-1
TGTGCCAGCAGTTACGGGGACCGGGGGAGCAACAAAAACATTCAGTACTTC | CASSYGDRGSNKNIQYF | TRBJ2-4 | - | - | TRBV6-5
TGTGCCAGCAGGTCGGGACAGAAGATAGAGACCCAGTACTTC | CASRSGQKIETQYF | TRBJ2-5 | TRBD1 | - | TRBV6-5
TGTGCCAGCAGCCAAGAAGGACACTACTACGAGCAGTACTTC | CASSQEGHYYEQYF | TRBJ2-7 | - | - | TRBV14
TGCGCCAGCAGTGCCGGGACAGGGGGCACTGAAGCTTTCTTT | CASSAGTGGTEAFF | TRBJ1-1 | TRBD1 | - | TRBV10-1
TGTGCCAGCTCACCTACGAGACAGGGCGTTCGGTTCTTC | CASSPTRQGVRFF | TRBJ2-1 | TRBD1 | - | TRBV18
TGTGCCAGTAGTCCCTTTAGCGGGTATACCTACAATGAGCAGTTCTTC | CASSPFSGYTYNEQFF | TRBJ2-1 | TRBD2 | - | TRBV19
TGTGCCAGCAGCCAAAATATTGGGACAGATACGCAGTATTTT | CASSQNIGTDTQYF | TRBJ2-3 | - | - | TRBV3-1
TGTGCCAGCAGCACGACAGGAAAACTGTTTTTT | CASSTTGKLFF | TRBJ1-4 | - | - | TRBV7-9
TGTGCCACCAGTGATACAAGCGGAGGCACAGATACGCAGTATTTT | CATSDTSGGTDTQYF | TRBJ2-3 | - | - | TRBV24-1
TGTGCCAGCAGAGGACTAGCGGGAGGGCCCGATACGCAGTATTTT | CASRGLAGGPDTQYF | TRBJ2-3 | TRBD2 | - | TRBV2
TGTGCCAGCAGCAACGGACAGGGTCTTGGGAACACTGAAGCTTTCTTT | CASSNGQGLGNTEAFF | TRBJ1-1 | TRBD1 | - | TRBV6-2/TRBV6-3
TGTGCCAGCAGTTCACCGGGCCAACGAGGGGCTTTCTTT | CASSSPGQRGAFF | TRBJ1-1 | - | - | TRBV6-5
TGTGCCAGCAGTTCGGGGCAGCATAGCAATCAGCCCCAGCATTTT | CASSSGQHSNQPQHF | TRBJ1-5 | - | - | TRBV7-2
TGTGCCAGCAGCCAAGGTCCGGGGTCGGGCACTGAAGCTTTCTTT | CASSQGPGSGTEAFF | TRBJ1-1 | - | - | TRBV3-1
TGCAGCGGGGCCCGGGGCTCCGGGGAGCTGTTTTTT | CSGARGSGELFF | TRBJ2-2 | - | - | TRBV29-1
TGTGCCAGCAGTTACTCGAAATTTTCCAGACCCGAGGGCAATGAGCAGTTCTTC | CASSYSKFSRPEGNEQFF | TRBJ2-1 | - | once | TRBV6-2/TRBV6-3
TGCAGCGTCGTTGAGGACAGATACACTGAAGCTTTCTTT | CSVVEDRYTEAFF | TRBJ1-1 | - | - | TRBV29-1
TGTGCCAGCAGTCAAACCCTGACGGGACACGGCAATCAGCCCCAGCATTTT | CASSQTLTGHGNQPQHF | TRBJ1-5 | - | - | TRBV6-2/TRBV6-3
TGCGCCAGCAGTCAACGGGACAGAAATGAGCAGTTCTTC | CASSQRDRNEQFF | TRBJ2-1 | TRBD1 | - | TRBV23-1
TGCGCCAGCAGCTCGGGACAGGGGGTTACAAACGAGCAGTACTTC | CASSSGQGVTNEQYF | TRBJ2-7 | TRBD1 | - | TRBV5-1